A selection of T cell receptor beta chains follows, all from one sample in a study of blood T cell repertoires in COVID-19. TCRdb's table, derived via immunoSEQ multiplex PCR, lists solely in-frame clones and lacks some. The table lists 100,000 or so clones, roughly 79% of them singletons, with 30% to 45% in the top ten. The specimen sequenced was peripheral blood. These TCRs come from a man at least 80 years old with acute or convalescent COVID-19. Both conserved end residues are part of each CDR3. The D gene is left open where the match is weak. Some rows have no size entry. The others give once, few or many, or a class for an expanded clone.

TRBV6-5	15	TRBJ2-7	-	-	TGTGCCAGCAATCGTTTCCTTACAGGACGCTACGAGCAGTACTTC	CASNRFLTGRYEQYF
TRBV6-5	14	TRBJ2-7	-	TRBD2	TGTGCCAGCAGACCACTAGCGGGAGAGAGGGAGCAGTACTTC	CASRPLAGEREQYF
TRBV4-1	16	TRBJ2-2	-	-	TGCGCCAGCAGTCCGGTAGGACAGTCAAACACCGGGGAGCTGTTTTTT	CASSPVGQSNTGELFF
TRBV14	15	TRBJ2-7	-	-	TGTGCCAGCAGCCAAATGTCCCGCGGTAAACGCGAGCAGTACTTC	CASSQMSRGKREQYF
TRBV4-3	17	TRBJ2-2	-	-	TGCGCCAGCAGTGAGATGGCCCACGGGGTCAACACCGGGGAGCTGTTTTTT	CASSEMAHGVNTGELFF
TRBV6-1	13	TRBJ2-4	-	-	TGTGCCAGCAGTGAACAGGACAAAAACATTCAGTACTTC	CASSEQDKNIQYF
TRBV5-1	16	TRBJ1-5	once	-	TGCGCCAGCAGCTTAGGGGGAGGGACTAGCAATCAGCCCCAGCATTTT	CASSLGGGTSNQPQHF
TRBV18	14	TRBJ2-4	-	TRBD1	TGTGCCAGCTCACTGGGACAGCAGAAAAACATTCAGTACTTC	CASSLGQQKNIQYF
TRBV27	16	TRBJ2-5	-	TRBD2	TGTGCCAGCAGGAAGAGGACTAGCGGGAACCTCGAGACCCAGTACTTC	CASRKRTSGNLETQYF
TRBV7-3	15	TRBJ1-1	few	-	TGTGCCAGCCAAGCGGGGGTTGTGGGAAACACTGAAGCTTTCTTT	CASQAGVVGNTEAFF
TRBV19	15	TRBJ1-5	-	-	TGTGCCAGTAGTACCTATTCGGGGAGCAATCAGCCCCAGCATTTT	CASSTYSGSNQPQHF
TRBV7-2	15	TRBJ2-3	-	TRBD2	TGTGCCAGCAGGGGGACTAGCCTTAGCACAGATACGCAGTATTTT	CASRGTSLSTDTQYF
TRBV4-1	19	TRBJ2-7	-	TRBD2	TGCGCCAGCAGCCACAAAACGGGACGTAGCGGGAGGCTCTCCTACGAGCAGTACTTC	CASSHKTGRSGRLSYEQYF
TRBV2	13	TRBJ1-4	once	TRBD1	TGTGCCAGCAAAACAGGGGAGTATGAAAAACTGTTTTTT	CASKTGEYEKLFF
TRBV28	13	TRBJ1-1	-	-	TGTGCCAGCAGCCTGAGCTTGAACACTGAAGCTTTCTTT	CASSLSLNTEAFF
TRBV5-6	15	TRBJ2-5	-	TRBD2	TGTGCCAGCAGCTCCCACAGGGCGGGGGGAGAGACCCAGTACTTC	CASSSHRAGGETQYF
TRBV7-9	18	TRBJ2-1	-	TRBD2	TGTGCCAGCAGCTTAGCCCGGGAGGGCGCCCCCTCGTTGGATGAGCAGTTCTTC	CASSLAREGAPSLDEQFF